Shown below are 19 T cell receptor beta chains from a single sample sequenced in a study of post-analysis software for immune sequencing data. Study-wide findings and caveats: Compared with controls, patients had more of about five TRBV segments, including TRBV5-6, TRBV5-1 and TRBV20-1.

Their recognized antigens are unknown. The TCR beta cDNA libraries contained unique molecular identifiers. TCRdb reanalysed the PCR reads using MiXCR and keeps one entry per CDR3 protein. The sample lists about 500,000 distinct CDR3 sequences, 45% occurring once. The source material was blood. These receptors all stem from a girl between 5 and 17 years old with multiple sclerosis.

The rearrangement links TRBV7-9 to TRBJ2-3; D uncertain. CDR3 length: 12 residues. Trimming removed 2 bases from V and 4 bases from J, with 4 bases in between. Looked up from germline, CDR1 is SEHNR and CDR2 is FQNEAQ (reference sequence). The CDR3 nucleotides are TGTGCCAGCAGCTTAACGCCAGATACGCAGTATTTT. Its protein product is CASSLTPDTQYF.

The chain carries TRBV5-1 and TRBJ2-3; TRBD2 matches at 12 bases. The germline V gene encodes CDR1 SGHRS and CDR2 YFSETQ. The V and J ends lost 4 bases and 3 bases, in that order; junction bases with no gene match: 3. The CDR3 is 15 amino acids. In DNA, the CDR3 is TGCGCCAGCAGCAAAACTAGCGGGAGGACAGATACGCAGTATTTT. Its translation is CASSKTSGRTDTQYF.

The CDR3 coding sequence is TGTGCCACCAGCGTAGTTTACGAGCAGTACTTC. It is translated as CATSVVYEQYF. The chain has TRBV15 and TRBJ2-4, with D unresolved. The end of the DNA fits TRBJ2-7 better, so the J call may be wrong. The CDR3 length is 11 residues. Germline assignment: CDR1 LNHNV and CDR2 YYDKDF (reference sequence).

The rearrangement joins TRBV7-3 to TRBJ2-2; D remains ambiguous. The germline gives CDR1 SGHTA, CDR2 FQGTGA. This CDR3 contains 13 residues. V was shortened by 4 bases and J by 4 bases, with 7 bases between the two germline ends. In DNA, the CDR3 is TGTGCCAGCAGCTCGTACAGCACCGGGGAGCTGTTTTTT. Translation gives CASSSYSTGELFF.

The chain links TRBV6-4 to TRBJ2-7; D remains unclear. The CDR3 is made up of 13 amino acids. Germline lookup yields CDR1 MRHNA and CDR2 SNTAGT. The V gene lost 0 bases and the J gene lost 12 bases, with 15 bases spanning the gap. CDR3 region: CASSDSTLGSGYF. Written as DNA, the CDR3 is TGTGCCAGCAGTGACTCGACTTTGGGCTCAGGGTACTTC.

In this sample, this clonotype turned up a few times. This chain joins TRBV9 and TRBJ2-1, with 8 bases matching TRBD1. Trimming took 4 bases from V and 8 from J; bases not matched to a gene: 8. There are 14 residues in the CDR3. The germline gives CDR1 SGDLS, CDR2 YYNGEE. CDR3 sequence: CASSTWTGMDEQFF. The DNA of the CDR3 is TGTGCCAGCAGCACATGGACAGGGATGGATGAGCAGTTCTTC.

The chain recombines TRBV7-2 with TRBJ2-1, with 8 bases fitting TRBD2. The CDR3 spans 16 residues. V was pared by 2 bases and J by 7 bases, with 10 bases of the junction left unmatched. Germline assignment: CDR1 SGHTA and CDR2 FQGNSA. The CDR3 region is CASSLYSGGEVNEQFF. CDR3 in DNA: TGTGCCAGCAGCTTATATTCGGGAGGGGAGGTAAATGAGCAGTTCTTC.

With regard to this clonotype: Because the CDR3 is missing its conserved closing phenylalanine or tryptophan, this is likely a read error. This sequence joins TRBV4-1 and TRBJ1-6; no firm D call. CDR1 is MGHRA, CDR2 YSYEKL, per germline. The CDR3 spans 16 residues. Trimming pared 3 bases from V and 7 bases from J, leaving 16 bases between. The CDR3 here is CASSQPSRKPNSPLHC. CDR3 DNA sequence: TGCGCCAGCAGCCAGCCCTCCCGAAAACCGAATTCACCCCTCCACTGT.

This rearrangement joins TRBV6-1 to TRBJ2-7; D unclear. Germline loops: CDR1 MNHNS, CDR2 SASEGT. The CDR3 contains 15 residues. Deletions cut 1 base from V and 0 bases from J, with 10 bases between. The CDR3: CASSEDEVNSYEQYF. The DNA of the CDR3 is TGTGCCAGCAGTGAAGACGAGGTAAACTCCTACGAGCAGTACTTC.

The chain links TRBV27 to TRBJ2-7; 11 bases align to TRBD2. This CDR3 contains 16 residues. Germline V CDR1 and CDR2: MNHEY, SMNVEV (reference sequence). The ends lost 6 bases at V and 4 bases at J; junction bases unmatched: 11. CDR3 sequence: CASSREWGLAAYEQYF. For the CDR3, the DNA is TGTGCCAGCAGCAGGGAGTGGGGACTAGCGGCTTACGAGCAGTACTTC.

The V gene is TRBV24-1, the J gene TRBJ2-1, with 10 positions matching TRBD2. Germline CDR1 reads KGHDR; CDR2 reads SFDVKD. V dropped 2 bases and J dropped 0; count of bases not matched to a gene: 0. The CDR3 contains 16 residues. The CDR3 here is CATSDSSGSSYNEQFF. The DNA of the CDR3 is TGTGCCACCAGTGATTCTAGCGGGAGCTCCTACAATGAGCAGTTCTTC.

This clonotype came up a few times. The CDR3 sequence: CASSLGAGNLNYGYTF. The CDR3 nucleotides read TGTGCCAGCAGTTTAGGTGCAGGGAACTTGAACTATGGCTACACCTTC. The gene calls are TRBV12-3 or TRBV12-4 and TRBJ1-2; maybe TRBD1 (5 bases). This CDR3 contains 16 residues. The V end lost 1 base, the J end lost 2 bases, and 14 bases lay between the germline ends.

This chain joins TRBV24-1 and TRBJ1-2; 7 bases are a match to TRBD1. V trimming: 9 bases; J trimming: 6 bases; junction bases outside the gene matches: 3. Germline V gene data show CDR1 as KGHDR and CDR2 as SFDVKD. This CDR3 spans 11 amino acids. The CDR3 DNA is TGTGCCACCCTCGACAGGGATGGCTACACCTTC. As protein: CATLDRDGYTF.

This chain links TRBV7-2 with TRBJ2-7, with a weak D call TRBD1 (6 bases). CDR3 size: 15 residues. Trimming removed 0 bases from V and 0 bases from J, with 9 bases in between. The germline CDR1 and CDR2 sequences are SGHTA and FQGNSA. CDR3 sequence reads: CASSLAGAISYEQYF. In DNA, the CDR3 is TGTGCCAGCAGCTTAGCGGGGGCGATCTCCTACGAGCAGTACTTC.

The chain combines TRBV30 with TRBJ2-1, with TRBD2 identical over 11 bases. After removal of 4 bases from V and 8 bases from J, the junction contained 4 bases not matched to a gene. Germline loops: CDR1 GTSNPN, CDR2 SVGIG (reference sequence). This CDR3 contains 13 residues. The CDR3 region has the DNA TGTGCCTGGAATAGCGGGAGGGGCGATGAGCAGTTCTTC. Protein: CAWNSGRGDEQFF.

The rearrangement joins TRBV5-1 to TRBJ2-1, with D unresolved. The CDR3 totals 15 residues. The V gene lost 1 base and the J gene lost 7 bases, with 15 bases spanning the gap. Germline CDR1 and CDR2: SGHRS and YFSETQ. This CDR3 is CASSLSAARINEQFF. The CDR3 nucleotides read TGCGCCAGCAGCTTGAGTGCAGCGAGGATTAATGAGCAGTTCTTC.

This clonotype was counted a few times. V usage is TRBV20-1 and J usage is TRBJ2-3; 9 bases line up with TRBD2. Germline CDR1 DFQATT, CDR2 SNEGSKA (reference sequence). With 5 bases clipped from V and 4 bases from J, the junction kept 10 bases outside the gene matches. CDR3 length: 15 residues. The CDR3 region has the DNA TGCAGTGCTGCCGTTAGCGGGAGCGAGGCAGATACGCAGTATTTT. This translates into CSAAVSGSEADTQYF.

V is TRBV11-2 and J is TRBJ1-5, with D uncertain. Per germline, CDR1 SGHAT and CDR2 FQNNGV. This CDR3 spans 15 amino acids. V was trimmed by 5 bases and J by 2 bases, leaving 13 bases between them. This CDR3 is CASSPRTDGNQPQHF. CDR3 nucleotide sequence: TGTGCCAGCAGCCCGCGGACCGACGGCAATCAGCCCCAGCATTTT.

This clonotype was picked up one time. The rearrangement joins TRBV10-3 to TRBJ1-2; 12 nucleotides align to TRBD1. The CDR3 has 13 amino acids. The trim removed 11 bases at V and 7 bases at J, leaving 8 bases unmatched. Germline V lookup: CDR1 ENHRY, CDR2 SYGVKD. CDR3 sequence: CAVLGQGAIGYTF. CDR3 sequence (DNA): TGTGCCGTCTTGGGACAGGGGGCAATTGGCTACACCTTC.